Given below is one T cell receptor (beta chain) in context. The RNA, roughly 0.45 to 1 ug, was put through reverse transcription using random hexamers. Amplification of TCR beta CDR3 by immunoSEQ multiplex PCR spanned 54 Vbeta and 13 Jbeta. TCRdb used MiXCR to reprocess the immunoSEQ multiplex PCR reads, holding one entry per CDR3 protein. The sample includes some 100,000 distinct CDR3 sequences, about 92% of them seen just once. The entry originates in a study of CD8 T cells in Susac syndrome. There are 14 residues in the CDR3. Trimming took off 3 bases at V and 5 bases at J, with 11 bases between the two ends. Germline V CDR1 and CDR2: SGHTA, FQGNSA.

This TCR came from a human donor with multiple sclerosis. The chain combines TRBV7-2 with TRBJ1-5; no reliable D call. The source material was CD4+ T cells from PBMCs. The CDR3, as DNA: TGTGCCAGCAGCTTCAACGGAAGGGATCAGCCCCAGCATTTT. This gives the protein CASSFNGRDQPQHF.